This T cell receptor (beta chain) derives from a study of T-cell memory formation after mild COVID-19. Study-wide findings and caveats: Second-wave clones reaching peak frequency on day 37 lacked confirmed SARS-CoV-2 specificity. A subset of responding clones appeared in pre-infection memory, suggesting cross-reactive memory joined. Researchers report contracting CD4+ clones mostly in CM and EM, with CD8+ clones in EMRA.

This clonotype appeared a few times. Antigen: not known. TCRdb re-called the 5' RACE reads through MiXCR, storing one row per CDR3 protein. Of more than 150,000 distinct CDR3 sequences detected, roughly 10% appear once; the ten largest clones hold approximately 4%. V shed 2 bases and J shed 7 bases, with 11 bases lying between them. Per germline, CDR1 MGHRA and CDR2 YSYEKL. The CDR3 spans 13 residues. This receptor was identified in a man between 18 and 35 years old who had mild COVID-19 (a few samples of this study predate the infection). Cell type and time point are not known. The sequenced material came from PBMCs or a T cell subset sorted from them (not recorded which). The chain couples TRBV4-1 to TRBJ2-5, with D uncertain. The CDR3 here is CASSQNSPGTQYF. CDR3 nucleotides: TGCGCCAGCAGCCAAAACAGCCCCGGGACCCAGTACTTC.